The next 4 T cell receptor beta chains were all read from a single sample in a study of T-cell reconstitution after alpha-beta-depleted transplantation in children. During its preparation, the TCRbeta library received unique molecular identifiers. From the PCR reads, TCRdb called clonotypes with MiXCR, one entry per CDR3 protein. The data show 40,000 to 60,000 distinct CDR3 sequences, about 9% seen once. The material was PBMCs, mostly from graft donor cells, obtained 60 days after TCRalphabeta/CD19-depleted stem cell transplant. The receptors were gathered from a male patient aged 2-15 years who had a stem cell transplant for chronic granulomatous disease, so the T cells may come from the graft donor.

The J gene is TRBJ2-4, the V gene TRBV20-1; 12 nucleotides line up with TRBD2. Germline assignment: CDR1 DFQATT and CDR2 SNEGSKA (reference sequence). The V and J ends lost 5 bases and 5 bases, in that order; junction bases with no gene match: 13. The CDR3 consists of 17 residues. This CDR3 reads CSAAPASGRAFQNIQYF. The DNA for the CDR3 is TGCAGTGCTGCGCCTGCTAGCGGGAGGGCCTTTCAAAACATTCAGTACTTC.

The V gene is TRBV28, the J gene TRBJ2-7; D is uncertain. Germline V gives CDR1 MDHEN, CDR2 SYDVKM. The CDR3 has 13 residues. Between the trimmed V and J ends, which lost 8 bases and 2 bases, there was a span of 13 bases. In DNA form, the CDR3 reads TGTGCCAGCGGCTTCCGGGTCCCCTACGAGCAGTACTTC. Protein: CASGFRVPYEQYF.

This clonotype was recorded many times. This sequence joins TRBV5-6 and TRBJ2-1; D remains ambiguous. Germline assignment: CDR1 SGHDT and CDR2 YYEEEE. Trimming cost V 6 bases and J 4 bases, with 5 bases left between them. This CDR3 is 11 amino acids long. This CDR3 reads CASKSYNEQFF. The CDR3, as DNA: TGTGCCAGCAAGAGTTACAATGAGCAGTTCTTC.

This clonotype was picked up many times. This chain connects TRBV6-1 to TRBJ2-7; a possible D gene is TRBD2 (5 bases). The V gene's germline CDR1 is MNHNS and CDR2 SASEGT. With 7 bases removed from V and 0 bases from J, the gap between germline ends came to 7 bases. This CDR3 is built from 12 residues. For the CDR3, the DNA is TGTGCCAGCACTGGACTCTCCTACGAGCAGTACTTC. Its translation is CASTGLSYEQYF.